A single sample gave rise to the 28 T cell receptor beta chains below, sequenced in a study of cytotoxic CD8 clonotypes in ibrutinib-treated CLL. Measured with immunoSEQ multiplex PCR; TCRdb has only the in-frame clones, and not every one. The sample lists nearly 100,000 clones, approximately 82% occurring once. The input for sequencing was PBMCs, taken after 12 months of ibrutinib treatment. These receptors originate from a human donor with chronic lymphocytic leukemia.

The chain combines TRBV9 with TRBJ2-1; 8 bases fit TRBD2. Germline CDR1 and CDR2: SGDLS and YYNGEE. This CDR3 has 15 amino acids. The V segment lost 3 bases and the J segment 8 bases; nucleotides outside the gene matches: 10. The CDR3 coding sequence is TGTGCCAGCAGCGCGGGGACTAGGGGAGGGCATGAGCAGTTCTTC. Protein sequence: CASSAGTRGGHEQFF.

The V and J genes are TRBV7-6 and TRBJ2-3, with 8 bases matching TRBD1. This CDR3 has 15 amino acids. The germline V gene has CDR1 SGHVS and CDR2 FNYEAQ. J lost 7 bases, V lost 5 bases, and 11 bases had no gene match. CDR3: CASSPGQGSGYTQYF. CDR3 nucleotide sequence: TGTGCCAGCAGCCCTGGACAGGGTTCCGGATATACGCAGTATTTT.

The CDR3 spells CASSPNRGGGYTF. DNA for the CDR3: TGTGCCAGCAGTCCCAACAGGGGCGGGGGCTACACCTTC. The rearrangement links TRBV27 to TRBJ1-2; 7 bases map to TRBD1. Germline V gene sequence: CDR1 MNHEY, CDR2 SMNVEV (reference sequence). V shed 5 bases and J 8 bases; nucleotides not matched to a gene: 8. CDR3 size: 13 residues.

The chain carries TRBV19 and TRBJ2-7; D not certain. There are 11 residues in the CDR3. Germline V gene data show CDR1 as LNHDA and CDR2 as SQIVND (reference sequence). V was trimmed by 7 bases and J by 6 bases, leaving 10 bases between them. In DNA, the CDR3 is TGTGCCAGTACTTCTCTCGGCGAGCAGTACTTC. It yields the protein CASTSLGEQYF.

The gene calls are TRBV4-2 and TRBJ1-1; D is possibly TRBD1 (6 bases). Germline V gives CDR1 LGHNA, CDR2 YNFKEQ. Trimming took 2 bases from V and 1 from J, leaving 8 bases between them. The CDR3 runs to 14 residues. The CDR3 coding sequence is TGTGCCAGCAGCCAAAGGGGGGGGAACACTGAAGCTTTCTTT. Encoded protein: CASSQRGGNTEAFF.

The rearrangement links TRBV5-1 to TRBJ2-7; no clear D gene. Trimming left V 3 bases short and J 0 bases short, with 10 bases between. The CDR3 is 14 residues long. The germline CDR1 and CDR2 sequences are SGHRS and YFSETQ. The CDR3 loop is CASSSHKSSYEQYF. The CDR3 bases are TGCGCCAGCAGCTCTCACAAGAGCTCCTACGAGCAGTACTTC.

This clone was counted once. The chain links TRBV11-3 to TRBJ1-1; possibly TRBD1 for D (5 bases). CDR1 is SGHNT, CDR2 YENEEA, per germline. The CDR3 loop spans 15 amino acids. V was shortened by 5 bases and J by 6 bases, with 19 bases between the two germline ends. The CDR3 sequence is CASSPPKPSGAEAFF. CDR3 DNA sequence: TGTGCCAGCAGCCCTCCGAAGCCGTCGGGGGCTGAAGCTTTCTTT. Full variable domain (missing parts from reference TRBV11-3 and TRBJ1-1): EAGVVQSPRYKIIEKKQPVAFWCNPISGHNTLYWYLQNLGQGPELLIRYENEEAVDDSQLPKDRFSAERLKGVDSTLKIQPAELGDSAVYLCASSPPKPSGAEAFFGQGTRLTVV.

This sequence joins TRBV9 and TRBJ2-3, with D possibly TRBD1 on 6 matching bases. CDR1 SGDLS and CDR2 YYNGEE come from the germline V gene. The CDR3 runs to 14 residues. V dropped 4 bases and J dropped 0 bases, with 9 bases sitting between them. The DNA for the CDR3 is TGTGCCAGCAGCTTGGGACAAAGCACAGATACGCAGTATTTT. This sequence encodes CASSLGQSTDTQYF.

This chain joins TRBV7-3 and TRBJ1-1; 7 nucleotides line up with TRBD1. The CDR3 extends over 13 amino acids. In germline, CDR1 is SGHTA, CDR2 FQGTGA. Trimming at V came to 4 bases and at J to 8 bases, leaving 7 bases not matched to a gene. The CDR3 DNA is TGTGCCAGCAGCTCCTGGTCGGGACAGGAAGCTTTCTTT. Protein sequence: CASSSWSGQEAFF.

This rearrangement joins TRBV29-1 to TRBJ2-5, with D perhaps TRBD1 (6 bases). The CDR3 runs 12 residues. Trimming stripped 5 bases from V and 4 bases from J, with 11 bases between. Germline CDR1 is SQVTM and CDR2 is ANQGSEA. The CDR3 spells CSVKGGIETQYF. DNA for the CDR3: TGCAGCGTTAAAGGGGGAATAGAGACCCAGTACTTC.

This chain connects TRBV27 to TRBJ2-1; 8 positions match TRBD2. Germline-derived CDR1 and CDR2 are MNHEY and SMNVEV (reference sequence). The CDR3 runs to 15 residues. The junction had 6 bases not matched to a gene; V was cut back by 5 bases and J by 3 bases. CDR3 residues: CASSPPGGVYNEQFF. CDR3 DNA sequence: TGTGCCAGCAGTCCCCCCGGGGGGGTCTACAATGAGCAGTTCTTC.

This clone appeared once. The chain recombines TRBV9 with TRBJ1-4, with a weak D call TRBD1 (5 bases). This CDR3 is 13 amino acids long. Germline V gene data show CDR1 as SGDLS and CDR2 as YYNGEE. The V gene lost 5 bases and the J gene lost 11 bases, with 16 bases spanning the gap. The CDR3 sequence is CASSRGTEQKLFF. For the CDR3, the DNA is TGTGCCAGCAGTCGCGGGACGGAACAGAAACTGTTTTTT.

This sequence joins TRBV6-4 and TRBJ2-7; TRBD2 aligns across 9 bases. There are 15 residues in the CDR3. Per germline, CDR1 MRHNA and CDR2 SNTAGT. Unmatched junction bases numbered 6, after V lost 2 bases and J lost 4 bases. The DNA for the CDR3 is TGTGCCAGCAGTGACCATAGCGGGGGCCAGTACGAGCAGTACTTC. Protein sequence: CASSDHSGGQYEQYF.

The rearrangement joins TRBV11-2 to TRBJ2-7, with D hard to call. This CDR3 is 13 amino acids long. Trimming cost V 1 base and J 6 bases, with 10 bases left between them. Germline CDR1 SGHAT, CDR2 FQNNGV. CDR3 residues: CASSLVSFREQYF. The DNA of the CDR3 is TGTGCCAGCAGCTTAGTATCGTTTCGCGAGCAGTACTTC.

This clone turned up a few times. The gene calls are TRBV10-1 and TRBJ1-1; D not resolved. Germline CDR1 and CDR2: WNHNN and SYGVQD (reference sequence). Trimming removed 9 bases at V and 0 bases at J, with 11 bases between. The CDR3 spans 13 residues. In nucleotides, the CDR3 is TGCGCCAGTATGGCGGGGATGAACACTGAAGCTTTCTTT. It specifies CASMAGMNTEAFF.

The chain uses TRBV5-1 and TRBJ2-1, with a possible D match to TRBD1 (6 bases). The CDR3 runs to 19 residues. Looked up from germline, CDR1 is SGHRS and CDR2 is YFSETQ. Trimming stripped 6 bases from V and 8 bases from J, with 33 bases between. The CDR3 here is CASTNPPTDSPLSLDEQFF. The CDR3 DNA reads as TGCGCCAGCACCAACCCCCCCACGGACAGCCCGCTTTCATTGGATGAGCAGTTCTTC.

This clone was counted once. The chain combines TRBV7-2 with TRBJ1-5, with 10 nucleotides matching TRBD1. Per germline, CDR1 SGHTA and CDR2 FQGNSA. The trim removed 2 bases at V and 5 bases at J, leaving 3 bases unmatched. This CDR3 region has 15 residues. The CDR3 region is CASSLSGTGDQPQHF. In DNA, the CDR3 is TGTGCCAGCAGCTTAAGTGGGACAGGGGATCAGCCCCAGCATTTT. Full variable domain (remainder filled in from reference TRBV7-2 and TRBJ1-5): GAGVSQSPSNKVTEKGKDVELRCDPISGHTALYWYRQSLGQGLEFLIYFQGNSAPDKSGLPSDRFSAERTGGSVSTLTIQRTQQEDSAVYLCASSLSGTGDQPQHFGDGTRLSIL.

This rearrangement joins TRBV7-3 to TRBJ2-2, with 8 bases that match TRBD1. J lost 4 bases, V lost 6 bases, and 7 bases had no gene match. The CDR3 sequence is 15 residues long. The germline V gene encodes CDR1 SGHTA and CDR2 FQGTGA. CDR3 sequence: CASRRETGVTGELFF. The DNA for the CDR3 is TGTGCCAGCAGGAGGGAGACAGGGGTCACCGGGGAGCTGTTTTTT.

The J gene is TRBJ2-2, the V gene TRBV6-5; D gene unclear. CDR1 and CDR2 (germline): MNHEY, SVGAGI. This CDR3 has 12 residues. V was trimmed by 7 bases and J by 6 bases, leaving 9 bases between them. The CDR3 reads CASKNPAGELFF. The CDR3 region has the DNA TGTGCCAGCAAGAACCCAGCCGGGGAGCTGTTTTTT.

The chain recombines TRBV5-1 with TRBJ2-1; 10 bases align to TRBD1. The junction had 6 bases not matched to a gene; V was cut back by 3 bases and J by 9 bases. Germline CDR1 is SGHRS and CDR2 is YFSETQ. The CDR3 runs to 14 residues. CDR3 residues: CASSSGQGIGEQFF. DNA for the CDR3: TGCGCCAGCAGCTCGGGACAGGGGATAGGTGAGCAGTTCTTC.

This clone was counted between two and nine times. This chain uses TRBV21-1 with TRBJ2-7; TRBD1 was called by the table and not checked on the DNA. TRBV21-1 is shown as a pseudogene. The CDR3 loop spans 14 amino acids. The CDR3 loop is CASSKEDRLYEQYF. The CDR3 bases are TGTGCCAGCAGCAAAGAGGACAGGCTGTACGAGCAGTACTTC.

The chain links TRBV6-4 to TRBJ2-1; 8 nucleotides match TRBD2. This CDR3 contains 15 residues. Trimming took 2 bases from V and 4 from J; bases not matched to a gene: 4. Germline V gene lookup returns CDR1 MRHNA and CDR2 SNTAGT. CDR3 in amino acids: CASSDAAGAYNEQFF. The CDR3 DNA is TGTGCCAGCAGTGACGCAGCGGGGGCTTACAATGAGCAGTTCTTC.

The chain is built from TRBV2 and TRBJ2-1; 10 bases fit TRBD2. Germline assignment: CDR1 SNHLY and CDR2 FYNNEI. V lost 8 bases, J lost 0 bases, and 1 base stayed unmatched. The CDR3 runs 14 residues. The CDR3, as DNA: TGTGCCAGCCTAGCGGGGGTCTCCTACAATGAGCAGTTCTTC. As protein: CASLAGVSYNEQFF.

This chain connects TRBV10-3 to TRBJ2-7; D may match TRBD1 or TRBD2 (5 bases each). CDR1 is ENHRY, CDR2 SYGVKD, per germline. The length of the CDR3 is 15 residues. Trimming left V 2 bases short and J 0 bases short, with 11 bases between. In nucleotides, the CDR3 is TGTGCCATCAGTGAGGAGGGGTCACCCTCCTACGAGCAGTACTTC. It specifies CAISEEGSPSYEQYF.

The chain uses TRBV18 and TRBJ1-6; no reliable D call. The CDR3 runs 12 residues. Trimming pared 4 bases from V and 7 bases from J, leaving 5 bases between. Germline values: CDR1 KGHSH, CDR2 LQKENI. The CDR3 here is CASSLANSPLHF. The DNA for the CDR3 is TGTGCCAGCTCACTCGCGAATTCACCCCTCCACTTT. Together with reference TRBV18 and TRBJ1-6, the CDR3 gives the full variable domain: NAGVMQNPRHLVRRRGQEARLRCSPMKGHSHVYWYRQLPEEGLKFMVYLQKENIIDESGMPKERFSAEFPKEGPSILRIQQVVRGDSAAYFCASSLANSPLHFGNGTRLTVT.

The chain combines TRBV15 with TRBJ1-4; D not resolved. V was shortened by 5 bases and J by 8 bases, with 12 bases between the two germline ends. CDR1 is LNHNV, CDR2 YYDKDF, per germline (reference sequence). The CDR3 sequence is 13 residues long. CDR3 DNA sequence: TGTGCCACCAGCCGCGGGCCCGGGGAAAAACTGTTTTTT. Amino acids: CATSRGPGEKLFF. Full variable domain (outside the CDR3, taken from reference TRBV15 and TRBJ1-4): DAMVIQNPRYQVTQFGKPVTLSCSQTLNHNVMYWYQQKSSQAPKLLFHYYDKDFNNEADTPDNFQSRRPNTSFCFLDIRSPGLGDTAMYLCATSRGPGEKLFFGSGTQLSVL.

The V and J genes are TRBV19 and TRBJ1-2, with 7 positions matching TRBD1. Looked up from germline, CDR1 is LNHDA and CDR2 is SQIVND (reference sequence). This CDR3 region has 14 residues. Losses at the gene ends were 8 bases for V and 0 bases for J; bases not matched to a gene: 6. The CDR3 DNA reads as TGTGCCAGTGCCCGGGACAGTACTAACTATGGCTACACCTTC. It encodes CASARDSTNYGYTF.

V is TRBV2 and J is TRBJ2-5, with D tentatively TRBD1 (6 bases). Per germline, CDR1 SNHLY and CDR2 FYNNEI. The CDR3 contains 12 residues. Trimming cost V 7 bases and J 2 bases, with 8 bases left between them. The CDR3 DNA sequence: TGTGCCAGCATGCAGGGGCAAGAGACCCAGTACTTC. Amino acids: CASMQGQETQYF.